This T cell receptor (beta chain) was profiled in a study of blood T cell repertoires in COVID-19. Clones were read by immunoSEQ multiplex PCR, and TCRdb kept only the in-frame ones, dropping some. The sample records about 220,000 clones, around 82% being singletons. The V and J ends lost 3 bases and 2 bases respectively, with 16 bases between them. This CDR3 is 17 amino acids long. The germline CDR1 and CDR2 sequences are MGHDK and SYGVNS. The chain recombines TRBV25-1 with TRBJ2-2, with D tentatively TRBD1 (5 bases). This TCR was recovered from a woman in her seventies with acute or convalescent COVID-19. Sequencing was done on a sample of peripheral blood. CDR3 protein: CASSDGPTQGNTGELFF. CDR3 sequence (DNA): TGTGCCAGCAGTGACGGCCCTACGCAGGGTAACACCGGGGAGCTGTTTTTT.